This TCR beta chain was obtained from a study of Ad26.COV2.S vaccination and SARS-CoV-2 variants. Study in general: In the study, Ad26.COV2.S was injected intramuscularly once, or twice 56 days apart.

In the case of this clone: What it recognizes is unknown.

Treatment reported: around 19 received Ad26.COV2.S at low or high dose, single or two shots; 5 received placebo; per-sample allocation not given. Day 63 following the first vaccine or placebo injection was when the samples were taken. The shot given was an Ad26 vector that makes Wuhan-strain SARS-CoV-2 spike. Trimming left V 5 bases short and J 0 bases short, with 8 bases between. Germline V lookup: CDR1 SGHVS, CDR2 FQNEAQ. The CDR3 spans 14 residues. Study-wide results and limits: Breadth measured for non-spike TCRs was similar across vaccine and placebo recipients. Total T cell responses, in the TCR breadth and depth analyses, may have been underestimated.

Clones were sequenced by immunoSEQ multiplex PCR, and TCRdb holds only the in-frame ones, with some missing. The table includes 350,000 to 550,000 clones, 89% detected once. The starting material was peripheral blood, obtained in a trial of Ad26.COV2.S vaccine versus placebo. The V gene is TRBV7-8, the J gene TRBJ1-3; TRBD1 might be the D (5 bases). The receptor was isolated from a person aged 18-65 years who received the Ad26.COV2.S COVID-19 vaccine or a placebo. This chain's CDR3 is CASSSRVSGNTIYF. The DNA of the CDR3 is TGTGCCAGCAGCAGCAGGGTCTCTGGAAACACCATATATTTT.